This entry features one T cell receptor (beta chain) sequence. The entry originates in a study of blood T cell repertoires in COVID-19. TCRdb's copy holds only in-frame clones and misses some; the assay was immunoSEQ multiplex PCR. The profile shows 200,000 or so clones, roughly 90% of them singletons. Losses at the gene ends were 4 bases for V and 0 bases for J; bases not matched to a gene: 3. Germline CDR1 SGHTA, CDR2 FQGNSA. The CDR3 runs 15 residues. The sequencing sample was made of peripheral blood. This chain connects TRBV7-2 to TRBJ2-3; 8 positions match TRBD2. This receptor was taken from a woman aged 45-65 years with acute or convalescent COVID-19. The CDR3 reads CASSSSGRSTDTQYF. The CDR3 nucleotides read TGTGCCAGCAGCTCCAGCGGGAGAAGCACAGATACGCAGTATTTT.